These 23 T cell receptor beta chains were sequenced from one sample in a study of cytomegalovirus exposure and HLA in healthy donors. The primer mix had 60 Vbeta and 13 Jbeta primers. The protocol was immunoSEQ multiplex PCR, while the TCRdb copy is restricted to in-frame clones and leaves out a portion. The table lists 150,000 to 200,000 clones, approximately 70% of them singletons. The sequenced material came from PBMCs. Receptor source: a man in his forties or fifties in good health and CMV-seropositive.

The V call is TRBV6-5, the J call TRBJ1-2; TRBD1 matches at 9 bases. The CDR3 runs to 13 residues. Germline CDR1 is MNHEY and CDR2 is SVGAGI. The trim removed 5 bases at V and 8 bases at J, leaving 6 bases unmatched. Here the CDR3 DNA reads TGTGCCAGCAGTCAACAGGGGGCTGGAGGCTACACCTTC. Protein: CASSQQGAGGYTF.

The J gene is TRBJ2-5, the V gene TRBV9; TRBD2 might be the D (7 bases). The CDR3 sequence is 14 residues long. V was pared by 4 bases and J by 1 base, with 11 bases between. CDR1 is SGDLS, CDR2 YYNGEE, per germline. The CDR3 DNA is TGTGCCAGCAGCCGGGGGGCACCCCAAGAGACCCAGTACTTC. This sequence encodes CASSRGAPQETQYF. The full variable domain, rest sourced from reference TRBV9 and TRBJ2-5, is DSGVTQTPKHLITATGQRVTLRCSPRSGDLSVYWYQQSLDQGLQFLIQYYNGEERAKGNILERFSAQQFPDLHSELNLSSLELGDSALYFCASSRGAPQETQYFGPGTRLLVL.

CDR3 DNA sequence: TGTGCCAGCACCCAGGACAGTCTTAATCGTTCACCCCTCCACTTT. Protein: CASTQDSLNRSPLHF. The chain combines TRBV6-1 with TRBJ1-6; D possibly corresponds to TRBD1 (6 bases). V lost 7 bases, J lost 9 bases, and 19 bases lay in between. The CDR3 is made up of 15 amino acids. Germline V gives CDR1 MNHNS, CDR2 SASEGT.

The V call is TRBV4-1, the J call TRBJ1-4; 9 bases match TRBD1. This CDR3 has 14 residues. CDR1 is MGHRA and CDR2 is YSYEKL in the germline V gene. Germline trimming cut 8 bases from V and 5 bases from J; bases unmatched to any gene: 6. CDR3 DNA: TGCGCCAGCCTGGGGGGGACAGGGAATGAAAAACTGTTTTTT. It translates to CASLGGTGNEKLFF.

This clone was seen once. The V and J genes are TRBV6-1 and TRBJ1-2; tentative D call: TRBD1 (6 bases). Trimming took 3 bases from V and 4 from J, leaving 12 bases between them. Germline V gives CDR1 MNHNS, CDR2 SASEGT. CDR3 length: 14 amino acids. As DNA, the CDR3 is TGTGCCAGCAGTGATTGGGGGCCCGGCTATGGCTACACCTTC. Encoded protein: CASSDWGPGYGYTF.

V is TRBV11-1 and J is TRBJ1-5; no firm D call. Germline CDR1 SGHAT, CDR2 FQDESV (reference sequence). Trimming stripped 5 bases from V and 5 bases from J, with 10 bases between. The CDR3 is 13 amino acids. The CDR3, as DNA: TGTGCCAGCAGCAAAGACGGGGATCAGCCCCAGCATTTT. Translation: CASSKDGDQPQHF.

This rearrangement joins TRBV28 to TRBJ1-1; D call uncertain. The CDR3 covers 15 residues. V lost 5 bases and J 5 bases, leaving 18 bases between the germline ends. Germline CDR1 and CDR2: MDHEN and SYDVKM. The CDR3 DNA reads as TGTGCCAGCAGTCCTCCAGAGGGCGCGTTTACTGAAGCTTTCTTT. Translated, it gives CASSPPEGAFTEAFF. Filled out from reference TRBV28 and TRBJ1-1, the complete variable domain reads DVKVTQSSRYLVKRTGEKVFLECVQDMDHENMFWYRQDPGLGLRLIYFSYDVKMKEKGDIPEGYSVSREKKERFSLILESASTNQTSMYLCASSPPEGAFTEAFFGQGTRLTVV.

V gene TRBV7-2 combines with J gene TRBJ1-1; perhaps TRBD1 as D (6 bases). CDR3 length: 13 residues. Trimming removed 7 bases from V and 1 base from J, with 10 bases in between. The germline V gene encodes CDR1 SGHTA and CDR2 FQGNSA. The CDR3 region has the DNA TGTGCCAGCACTCTACAGGGGAACACTGAAGCTTTCTTT. Translated, it gives CASTLQGNTEAFF.

This chain connects TRBV4-2 to TRBJ2-2; 8 nucleotides line up with TRBD1. The germline CDR1 and CDR2 sequences are LGHNA and YNFKEQ. The CDR3 covers 17 residues. V lost 4 bases, J lost 0 bases, and 7 bases stayed unmatched. The DNA of the CDR3 is TGTGCCAGCAGCCCCGGGACAGGAGAAGCGAACACCGGGGAGCTGTTTTTT. Translated, it gives CASSPGTGEANTGELFF.

The rearrangement joins TRBV6-6 to TRBJ2-3, with D tentatively TRBD1 (5 bases). This CDR3 has 14 residues. V lost 4 bases and J lost 4, with 12 bases in between. Germline CDR1 is MNHNY and CDR2 is SVGAGI (reference sequence). CDR3 sequence reads: CASSSRDLADTQYF. The CDR3, as DNA: TGTGCCAGCAGTTCCAGGGATCTGGCAGATACGCAGTATTTT.

The gene calls are TRBV15 and TRBJ1-3; 11 nucleotides align to TRBD1. CDR3 length: 16 residues. V trimming: 2 bases; J trimming: 4 bases; junction bases outside the gene matches: 4. Germline lookup yields CDR1 LNHNV and CDR2 YYDKDF (reference sequence). The CDR3 protein is CATSRSDRGLGNTIYF. The DNA of the CDR3 is TGTGCCACCAGCAGATCGGACAGGGGGCTAGGAAACACCATATATTTT.

The chain couples TRBV25-1 to TRBJ2-5, with 9 bases lining up with TRBD1. The J call could be wrong; TRBJ2-7 is a better fit for the DNA end. Germline assignment: CDR1 MGHDK and CDR2 SYGVNS. The CDR3 has 13 amino acids. CDR3 region: CASGGQGTYEQYF. The CDR3 region has the DNA TGTGCCAGCGGGGGACAGGGCACCTACGAGCAGTACTTC.

In DNA form, the CDR3 reads TGTGCCAGCAGCAGGCCATCCTACGAGCAGTACTTC. Translation: CASSRPSYEQYF. This sequence joins TRBV6-1 and TRBJ2-5, with no clear D. The J call may be faulty, since TRBJ2-7 better matches the DNA end. Germline V gives CDR1 MNHNS, CDR2 SASEGT. The CDR3 runs to 12 residues.

J is TRBJ1-3 and V is TRBV4-2; D uncertain. The CDR3 has 14 amino acids. Trimming shortened V by 0 bases and J by 4 bases, and 7 bases separated the two germline ends. In germline, CDR1 is LGHNA, CDR2 YNFKEQ. For the CDR3, the DNA is TGTGCCAGCAGCCAAGACTCGGGGGGAAACACCATATATTTT. Its protein product is CASSQDSGGNTIYF.

The chain links TRBV30 to TRBJ1-1; 7 nucleotides match TRBD1. The germline V gene encodes CDR1 GTSNPN and CDR2 SVGIG (reference sequence). The J segment lost 4 bases and the V segment lost 0 bases, leaving 2 bases of the junction unmatched. The CDR3 contains 13 residues. CDR3 amino acids: CAWSVGTATEAFF. In DNA form, the CDR3 reads TGTGCCTGGAGTGTAGGGACAGCCACTGAAGCTTTCTTT.

The rearrangement links TRBV4-3 to TRBJ1-3, with D perhaps matching TRBD1 (6 bases). The length of the CDR3 is 16 residues. Germline CDR1 and CDR2: LGHNA and YSLEER. V lost 0 bases to trimming and J lost 8 bases, with 17 bases between them. The CDR3 sequence is CASSQDVGSGVDTIYF. CDR3 coding DNA: TGCGCCAGCAGCCAAGATGTAGGGTCAGGGGTCGACACCATATATTTT.

The table lists this clone with a few counts. This chain uses TRBV7-9 with TRBJ2-7, with D unclear. Trimming took off 2 bases at V and 4 bases at J, with 12 bases between the two ends. CDR1 and CDR2 from the germline V gene are SEHNR and FQNEAQ (reference sequence). The CDR3 runs 14 residues. CDR3 nucleotide sequence: TGTGCCAGCAGCTTAAACGCGATCTCGTACGAGCAGTACTTC. Protein sequence: CASSLNAISYEQYF. The complete variable domain, with remaining parts taken from reference TRBV7-9 and TRBJ2-7, reads DTGVSQNPRHKITKRGQNVTFRCDPISEHNRLYWYRQTLGQGPEFLTYFQNEAQLEKSRLLSDRFSAERPKGSFSTLEIQRTEQGDSAMYLCASSLNAISYEQYFGPGTRLTVT.

The gene calls are TRBV6-1 and TRBJ2-5, with D perhaps matching TRBD1 (6 bases). This CDR3 spans 13 amino acids. V lost 6 bases and J 5 bases, leaving 13 bases between the germline ends. Germline V gives CDR1 MNHNS, CDR2 SASEGT. DNA for the CDR3: TGTGCCAGCAGGCGAGGGGGTGGCGAGACCCAGTACTTC. Its protein is CASRRGGGETQYF.

The CDR3 DNA sequence: TGTGCCAGCAGGGGTTTGGGCAGGTTAGAAGAGACCCAGTACTTC. This gives the protein CASRGLGRLEETQYF. The chain is built from TRBV6-1 and TRBJ2-5; D unresolved. The V end was cut by 6 bases, the J end by 3 bases, with 17 bases between. Germline CDR1 reads MNHNS; CDR2 reads SASEGT. The CDR3 totals 15 residues.

V usage is TRBV18 and J usage is TRBJ2-7, with TRBD2 matching over 11 bases. The CDR3 runs to 18 residues. The V and J ends lost 3 bases and 0 bases, in that order; junction bases with no gene match: 10. Per the germline V gene, CDR1 is KGHSH and CDR2 is LQKENI. The CDR3 DNA follows: TGTGCCAGCTCACCGTTAGGGACTAGCGGCTCGAGCTCCTACGAGCAGTACTTC. Protein sequence: CASSPLGTSGSSSYEQYF.

This clone has a handful of counts. One junction end does not reproduce the germline sequence, and a read error may be involved. The chain is built from TRBV7-9 and TRBJ2-3; TRBD1 aligns across 8 bases. The CDR3 loop spans 13 amino acids. Germline loops: CDR1 SEHNR, CDR2 FQNEAQ (reference sequence). CDR3 protein: CASSLVGTGTQYF. The CDR3 bases are TGTGCCAGCAGCTTAGTTGGGACAGGTACGCAGTATTTT.

V is TRBV9 and J is TRBJ2-7, with 8 bases lining up with TRBD1. The CDR3 has 12 amino acids. Germline V gene sequence: CDR1 SGDLS, CDR2 YYNGEE. V trimming: 7 bases; J trimming: 6 bases; junction bases outside the gene matches: 6. In DNA form, the CDR3 reads TGTGCCAGCGGCGGGACAGGCCTCGAGCAGTACTTC. The encoded protein is CASGGTGLEQYF.

This rearrangement joins TRBV5-1 to TRBJ1-2, with 8 bases identical to TRBD1. The CDR3 has 15 residues. V shed 4 bases and J 4 bases; nucleotides not matched to a gene: 9. Germline V gene data show CDR1 as SGHRS and CDR2 as YFSETQ. CDR3 loop: CASSPQGASFYGYTF. CDR3 nucleotides: TGCGCCAGCAGCCCTCAGGGGGCGAGTTTCTATGGCTACACCTTC.